The clone carrying this TCR beta chain was detected a few times. The antigen remains undetermined. Then a second PCR, running about 7 to 11 cycles, was carried out with a sample-barcoded 5' primer and a J-beta primer mix. TCRdb ran MiXCR on the 5' RACE reads and lists one entry per CDR3 protein. The table has approximately 1.5 million distinct CDR3 sequences, about 45% seen once; the top ten hold 4%. V shed 7 bases and J 5 bases; nucleotides not matched to a gene: 7. The length of the CDR3 is 13 residues. Germline CDR1 reads MNHEY; CDR2 reads SMNVEV (reference sequence). This record comes from a study of blood T cells in healthy people across ages. Regarding the study as a whole: Leaving the PBMCs unsorted stopped any conclusive comparison of naive versus antigen-experienced cells.

The chain carries TRBV27 and TRBJ1-2; 7 positions match TRBD1. The clonotype originates from a woman younger than 35 in good health. Sequenced input: blood. DNA of the CDR3: TGTGCCAGCAAAAGGGACAGCCGATATGGCTACACCTTC. This codes for CASKRDSRYGYTF.